Included here is one T cell receptor (beta chain) sequence, with context. This entry belongs to a study of blood T cells in healthy people across ages. Primers used in a second PCR of about 7 to 12 cycles were a sample-barcoded 5' primer and a J-beta primer mix. TCRdb itself ran the 5' RACE reads through MiXCR, one entry per CDR3 protein. The data show 700,000 to 1,000,000 distinct CDR3 sequences, with roughly 44% seen just once and under 20% held by the top ten. V was shortened by 5 bases and J by 4 bases, with 10 bases between the two germline ends. Per the germline V gene, CDR1 is DFQATT and CDR2 is SNEGSKA (reference sequence). This CDR3 comprises 12 residues.

This sequence originates from a man in his 60s in good health. The J gene is TRBJ2-3, the V gene TRBV20-1; TRBD1 is a possible D gene (6 bases). Sequencing input: blood. The CDR3 sequence is CSARQGSDTQYF. As DNA, the CDR3 is TGCAGTGCTCGGCAGGGGTCAGATACGCAGTATTTT.